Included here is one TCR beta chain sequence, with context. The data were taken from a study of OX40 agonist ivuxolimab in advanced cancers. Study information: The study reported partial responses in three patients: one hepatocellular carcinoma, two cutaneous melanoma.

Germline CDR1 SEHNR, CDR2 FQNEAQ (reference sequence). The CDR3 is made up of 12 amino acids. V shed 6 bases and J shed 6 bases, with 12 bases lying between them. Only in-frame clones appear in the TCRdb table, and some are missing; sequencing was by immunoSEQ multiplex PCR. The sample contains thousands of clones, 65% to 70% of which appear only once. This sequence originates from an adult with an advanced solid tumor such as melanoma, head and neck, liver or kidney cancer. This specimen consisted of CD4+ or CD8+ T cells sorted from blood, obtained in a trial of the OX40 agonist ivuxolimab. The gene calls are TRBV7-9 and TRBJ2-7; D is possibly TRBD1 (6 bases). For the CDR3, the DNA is TGTGCCAGCAGAGCAGGGGTCTCCGAGCAGTACTTC. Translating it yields CASRAGVSEQYF.